This TCR beta chain was sequenced in a study of cytomegalovirus exposure and HLA in healthy donors. Study observations and caveats: Reports indicated that the classifier achieved high specificity and sensitivity in diagnosing cytomegalovirus status.

About this clone: The antigen is undetermined.

The CDR3 extends over 16 amino acids. Trimming took off 7 bases at V and 3 bases at J, with 20 bases between the two ends. The germline V gene has CDR1 MNHNY and CDR2 SVGAGI (reference sequence). Researchers ran the PCR with 60 Vbeta and 13 Jbeta primers. The data were produced by immunoSEQ multiplex PCR, yet TCRdb's version contains in-frame clones alone and is incomplete. The sample shows about 140,000 clones, approximately 82% of them seen only once. This chain connects TRBV6-6 to TRBJ2-3, with D possibly being TRBD2 (6 bases). The origin of this receptor is a middle-aged man in good health and CMV-seronegative. Input material: PBMCs. For the CDR3, the DNA is TGTGCCAGCAAACAAGCCCCCCGGCGGGGAACAGATACGCAGTATTTT. Encoded protein: CASKQAPRRGTDTQYF.